Below, 24 T cell receptor beta chains from the same sample are listed, as sequenced in a study of blood T cells in healthy people across ages. Sample-barcoded 5' priming and a J-beta primer mix drove a second PCR of roughly 6 to 12 cycles. TCRdb ran MiXCR on the 5' RACE reads and lists one entry per CDR3 protein. The sample yields about 1 million distinct CDR3 sequences, about 23% seen once. This sample was also put to use in a study of T cells of mothers and their children.

The sequenced sample consisted of blood. All receptors come from a girl aged 2 to 10 in good health.

This clonotype showed up just a few times. The chain has TRBV20-1 and TRBJ2-7, with D unclear. V gave up 1 base and J gave up 0 bases, with 7 bases separating them. This CDR3 has 13 residues. Germline V gives CDR1 DFQATT, CDR2 SNEGSKA (reference sequence). CDR3 DNA sequence: TGCAGTGCTAGAGTAGGCCTCTCCTACGAGCAGTACTTC. Translated: CSARVGLSYEQYF.

This clonotype was seen only a few times. The chain employs TRBV6-2 or TRBV6-3 and TRBJ2-5; 9 nucleotides align to TRBD2. The J call may be in error: the DNA end matches TRBJ2-1 better. Germline V gene data show CDR1 as MNHEY and CDR2 as SVGEGT. The CDR3 is 17 amino acids. The CDR3 DNA reads TGTGCCAGCAGTTACTCGAATACAGCGGGGGGCTACAATGAGCAGTTCTTC. It codes for CASSYSNTAGGYNEQFF.

The chain carries TRBV20-1 and TRBJ1-1; maybe TRBD1 (6 bases). This CDR3 has 13 residues. Germline V gene data show CDR1 as DFQATT and CDR2 as SNEGSKA (reference sequence). V was pared by 6 bases and J by 3 bases, with 14 bases between. The CDR3 spells CSAEDSSYTEAFF. CDR3 coding DNA: TGCAGTGCAGAGGACAGTTCTTACACTGAAGCTTTCTTT.

This clonotype occurred a few times. The chain has TRBV4-1 and TRBJ2-7; D might be TRBD1 (5 bases). CDR3 size: 14 residues. V was pared by 2 bases and J by 2 bases, with 10 bases between. The germline V gene has CDR1 MGHRA and CDR2 YSYEKL. This chain's CDR3 is CASSQKDTAYEQYF. CDR3 DNA sequence: TGCGCCAGCAGCCAAAAGGACACAGCCTACGAGCAGTACTTC.

The genes are TRBV9 and TRBJ2-5; the match to TRBD2 covers 11 bases. The J call could be wrong; TRBJ2-1 is a better fit for the DNA end. Germline V gene lookup returns CDR1 SGDLS and CDR2 YYNGEE. CDR3 length: 17 amino acids. This CDR3 is CASSVALLAGDDNEQFF. CDR3 nucleotides: TGTGCCAGCAGCGTAGCCCTACTAGCGGGGGACGACAATGAGCAGTTCTTC.

This clonotype was seen a few times. This rearrangement joins TRBV4-2 to TRBJ2-1, with TRBD2 identical over 7 bases. Germline-derived CDR1 and CDR2 are LGHNA and YNFKEQ. The V gene end was trimmed by 0 bases and the J gene end by 9 bases; junction bases not matched to a gene: 5. CDR3 length: 14 residues. The CDR3: CASSQDIWGGEQFF. The CDR3 region has the DNA TGTGCCAGCAGCCAAGATATATGGGGGGGTGAGCAGTTCTTC.

CDR3 nucleotides: TGTGCCAGCAGCTCCCTCGTACGGAGGAGGGACACTGAAGCTTTCTTT. Its translation is CASSSLVRRRDTEAFF. V usage is TRBV7-6 and J usage is TRBJ1-1; D gene uncertain. CDR1 and CDR2 (germline): SGHVS, FNYEAQ. Deletions cut 4 bases from V and 3 bases from J, with 18 bases between. The CDR3 totals 16 residues.

This clonotype was counted a few times. J is TRBJ2-6 and V is TRBV4-3; 8 bases fit TRBD1. Looked up from germline, CDR1 is LGHNA and CDR2 is YSLEER. J gave up 10 bases and V 5 bases, and 4 bases lay outside the gene matches. This CDR3 comprises 13 residues. CDR3 bases: TGCGCCAGCAGCGCCCGGACAGGGAACGTCCTGACTTTC. Translation: CASSARTGNVLTF.

The rearrangement links TRBV5-6 to TRBJ1-1; D not resolved. V gave up 3 bases and J gave up 1 base, with 10 bases separating them. From germline, CDR1 is SGHDT and CDR2 YYEEEE. The CDR3 has 14 residues. CDR3 in amino acids: CASSWFRSNTEAFF. In DNA form, the CDR3 reads TGTGCCAGCAGCTGGTTCAGGTCGAACACTGAAGCTTTCTTT.

The sample holds a few counts of this clonotype. This sequence joins TRBV11-2 and TRBJ1-3, with TRBD1 matching 7 bases. V was pared by 5 bases and J by 4 bases, with 5 bases of the junction left unmatched. Germline loops: CDR1 SGHAT, CDR2 FQNNGV. This CDR3 is built from 14 residues. The CDR3 here is CASSRTGSGNTIYF. The DNA for the CDR3 is TGTGCCAGCAGCCGGACAGGATCCGGAAACACCATATATTTT.

This clonotype came up a few times. This sequence joins TRBV29-1 and TRBJ2-5; TRBD2 aligns across 9 bases. This CDR3 region has 19 residues. The V gene end was trimmed by 0 bases and the J gene end by 4 bases; junction bases not matched to a gene: 18. CDR1 and CDR2 from the germline V gene are SQVTM and ANQGSEA. CDR3 DNA: TGCAGCGTTGAAGATAGTGGGGAGGCTCCTAGCGGGGTTCGAGAGACCCAGTACTTC. It encodes CSVEDSGEAPSGVRETQYF.

A few counts support this clonotype. The V and J genes are TRBV20-1 and TRBJ2-5; the D is unclear. Judging by the DNA end, TRBJ2-1 fits better; the J call may be wrong. Germline CDR1 and CDR2: DFQATT and SNEGSKA (reference sequence). CDR3 length: 13 residues. The CDR3 region is CSASEEIHNEQFF. The CDR3 region has the DNA TGCAGTGCTAGTGAGGAGATCCACAATGAGCAGTTCTTC.

The chain uses TRBV29-1 and TRBJ2-1, with 8 bases that match TRBD2. From germline, CDR1 is SQVTM and CDR2 ANQGSEA. The CDR3 consists of 12 residues. V lost 7 bases, J lost 5 bases, and 4 bases stayed unmatched. The CDR3 region is CSGGGSDNEQFF. CDR3 sequence (DNA): TGCAGCGGCGGGGGGAGTGACAATGAGCAGTTCTTC.

This clonotype was detected a few times. This chain joins TRBV28 and TRBJ1-2; maybe TRBD1 (5 bases). There are 16 residues in the CDR3. Germline V gene data show CDR1 as MDHEN and CDR2 as SYDVKM. Trimming shortened V by 1 base and J by 3 bases, and 15 bases separated the two germline ends. The CDR3 here is CASSLSPGLGYYGYTF. CDR3 bases: TGTGCCAGCAGTTTATCGCCGGGACTCGGTTACTATGGCTACACCTTC.

The table lists this clonotype with a few counts. The V gene is TRBV10-3, the J gene TRBJ2-3; TRBD1 might be the D (6 bases). V lost 6 bases and J 0 bases, leaving 16 bases between the germline ends. This CDR3 is built from 16 residues. CDR1 and CDR2 (germline): ENHRY, SYGVKD. As DNA, the CDR3 is TGTGCCATCAGACCAACAGGGACCACTAGCACAGATACGCAGTATTTT. It encodes CAIRPTGTTSTDTQYF.

The CDR3 loop reads CASSPRKGVHQETQYF. The CDR3 DNA follows: TGTGCCAGCAGCCCCCGGAAGGGGGTCCACCAAGAGACCCAGTACTTC. The chain is built from TRBV7-9 and TRBJ2-5; D is possibly TRBD1 (6 bases). The CDR3 is made up of 16 amino acids. Trimming shortened V by 5 bases and J by 0 bases, and 16 bases separated the two germline ends. Germline V lookup: CDR1 SEHNR, CDR2 FQNEAQ (reference sequence).

The gene calls are TRBV3-1 and TRBJ1-3; possibly TRBD1 for D (5 bases). The germline V and J ends were trimmed by 0 bases and 0 bases, with 9 bases remaining between them. The CDR3 runs to 16 residues. Germline V gene lookup returns CDR1 LGHDT and CDR2 YNNKEL (reference sequence). CDR3 coding DNA: TGTGCCAGCAGCCAAGACAGAGGGGCCTCTGGAAACACCATATATTTT. Translation: CASSQDRGASGNTIYF.

This clonotype came up a few times. The chain employs TRBV29-1 and TRBJ1-4; 8 bases fit TRBD1. Trimming took 6 bases from V and 12 from J; bases not matched to a gene: 9. Germline assignment: CDR1 SQVTM and CDR2 ANQGSEA. CDR3 size: 12 residues. CDR3 in amino acids: CSVVDREEELFF. The CDR3 region has the DNA TGCAGCGTCGTGGACAGGGAGGAAGAACTGTTTTTT.

Only a few counts were recorded for this clonotype. The chain recombines TRBV29-1 with TRBJ2-7; 9 bases match TRBD1. This CDR3 spans 13 amino acids. The V gene's germline CDR1 is SQVTM and CDR2 ANQGSEA. Losses at the gene ends were 4 bases for V and 7 bases for J; bases not matched to a gene: 8. The CDR3 DNA reads TGCAGCGTTGCGGGACAGGGCAACGGGGAGCAGTACTTC. Its protein is CSVAGQGNGEQYF.

There are a few counts of this clonotype. The J gene is TRBJ1-1, the V gene TRBV20-1, with D tentatively TRBD1 (5 bases). The CDR3 spans 14 residues. Trimming pared 6 bases from V and 5 bases from J, leaving 19 bases between. CDR1 is DFQATT and CDR2 is SNEGSKA in the germline V gene (reference sequence). CDR3 residues: CSAAGRGGGTEAFF. The CDR3 DNA reads as TGCAGTGCAGCCGGACGGGGGGGAGGAACTGAAGCTTTCTTT.

The chain employs TRBV7-2 and TRBJ2-1, with D perhaps matching TRBD2 (5 bases). Germline lookup yields CDR1 SGHTA and CDR2 FQGNSA. Trimming shortened V by 2 bases and J by 0 bases, and 11 bases separated the two germline ends. This CDR3 is built from 16 residues. The CDR3 region is CASSLSGLDSYNEQFF. In nucleotides, the CDR3 is TGTGCCAGCAGCTTAAGCGGTTTAGACTCCTACAATGAGCAGTTCTTC. Based on the CDR3 plus reference TRBV7-2 and TRBJ2-1, the full variable domain is GAGVSQSPSNKVTEKGKDVELRCDPISGHTALYWYRQSLGQGLEFLIYFQGNSAPDKSGLPSDRFSAERTGGSVSTLTIQRTQQEDSAVYLCASSLSGLDSYNEQFFGPGTRLTVL.

In this sample, this clonotype turned up a few times. The rearrangement links TRBV4-1 to TRBJ1-1; unclear D gene. V lost 1 base and J 1 base, leaving 10 bases between the germline ends. The CDR3 consists of 15 residues. Germline assignment: CDR1 MGHRA and CDR2 YSYEKL. Here the CDR3 reads CASSQALGGNTEAFF. DNA for the CDR3: TGCGCCAGCAGCCAAGCATTAGGTGGGAACACTGAAGCTTTCTTT.

There are a few counts of this clonotype. The chain links TRBV28 to TRBJ2-5; possibly TRBD1 for D (6 bases). This CDR3 contains 13 residues. V was cut by 5 bases and J by 7 bases, with 14 bases left in between. Germline CDR1 is MDHEN and CDR2 is SYDVKM. The CDR3 bases are TGTGCCAGCAGTCCTCAGGGACACGGGACCCAGTACTTC. This codes for CASSPQGHGTQYF.

The CDR3 here is CASSLVGGNEKLFF. The DNA for the CDR3 is TGTGCCAGCAGCTTAGTTGGCGGTAATGAAAAACTGTTTTTT. The chain is built from TRBV7-6 and TRBJ1-4; D is unclear. The CDR3 sequence is 14 residues long. The V gene's germline CDR1 is SGHVS and CDR2 FNYEAQ. V dropped 1 base and J dropped 4 bases, with 7 bases sitting between them.